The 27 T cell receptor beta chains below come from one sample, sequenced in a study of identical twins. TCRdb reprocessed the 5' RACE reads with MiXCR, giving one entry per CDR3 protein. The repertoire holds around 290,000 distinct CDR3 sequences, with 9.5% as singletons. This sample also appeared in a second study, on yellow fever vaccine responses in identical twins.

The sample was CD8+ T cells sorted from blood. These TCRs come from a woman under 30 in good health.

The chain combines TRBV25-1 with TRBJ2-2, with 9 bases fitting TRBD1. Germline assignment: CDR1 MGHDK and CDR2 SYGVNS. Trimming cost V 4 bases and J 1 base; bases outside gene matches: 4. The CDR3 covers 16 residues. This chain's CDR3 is CASSATGGLNTGELFF. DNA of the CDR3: TGTGCCAGCAGTGCAACAGGGGGCCTGAACACCGGGGAGCTGTTTTTT.

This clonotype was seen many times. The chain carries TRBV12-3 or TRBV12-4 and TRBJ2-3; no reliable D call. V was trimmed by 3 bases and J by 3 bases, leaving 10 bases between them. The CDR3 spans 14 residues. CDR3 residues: CASSFAVMTDTQYF. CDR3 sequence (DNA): TGTGCCAGCAGTTTTGCAGTGATGACAGATACGCAGTATTTT.

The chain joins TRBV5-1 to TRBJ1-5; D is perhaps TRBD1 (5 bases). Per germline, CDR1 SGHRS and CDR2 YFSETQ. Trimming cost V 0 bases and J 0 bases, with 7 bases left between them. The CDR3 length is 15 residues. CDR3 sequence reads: CASSLGTHSNQPQHF. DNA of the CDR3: TGCGCCAGCAGCTTGGGGACACATAGCAATCAGCCCCAGCATTTT.

The CDR3 sequence: CASSTGFSSYEQYF. The CDR3 DNA reads TGTGCCAGCTCGACAGGTTTTAGCTCCTACGAGCAGTACTTC. The chain carries TRBV27 and TRBJ2-7; a possible D gene is TRBD1 (6 bases). The CDR3 covers 14 residues. CDR1 and CDR2 from the germline V gene are MNHEY and SMNVEV (reference sequence). V lost 8 bases, J lost 0 bases, and 14 bases lay in between.

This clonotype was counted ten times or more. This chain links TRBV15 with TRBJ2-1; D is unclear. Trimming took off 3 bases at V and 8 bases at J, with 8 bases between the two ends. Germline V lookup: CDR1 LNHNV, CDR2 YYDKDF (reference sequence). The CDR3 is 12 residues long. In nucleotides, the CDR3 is TGTGCCACCAGCAGGCTAAGTGATGAGCAGTTCTTC. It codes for CATSRLSDEQFF.

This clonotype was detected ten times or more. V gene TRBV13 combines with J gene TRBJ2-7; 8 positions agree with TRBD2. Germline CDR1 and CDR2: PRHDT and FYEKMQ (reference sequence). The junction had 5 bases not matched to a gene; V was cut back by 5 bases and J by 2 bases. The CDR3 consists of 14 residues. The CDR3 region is CASSPRGGAYEQYF. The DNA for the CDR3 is TGTGCCAGCAGCCCACGGGGGGGAGCCTACGAGCAGTACTTC. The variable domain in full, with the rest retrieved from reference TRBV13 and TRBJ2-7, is AAGVIQSPRHLIKEKRETATLKCYPIPRHDTVYWYQQGPGQDPQFLISFYEKMQSDKGSIPDRFSAQQFSDYHSELNMSSLELGDSALYFCASSPRGGAYEQYFGPGTRLTVT.

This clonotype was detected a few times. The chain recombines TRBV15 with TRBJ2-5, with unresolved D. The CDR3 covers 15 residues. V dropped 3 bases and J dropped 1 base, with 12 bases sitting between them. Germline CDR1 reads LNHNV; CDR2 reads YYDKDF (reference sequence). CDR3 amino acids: CATSRAPGSQETQYF. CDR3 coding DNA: TGTGCCACCAGCAGGGCGCCCGGCTCCCAAGAGACCCAGTACTTC. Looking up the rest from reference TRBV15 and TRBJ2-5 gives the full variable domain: DAMVIQNPRYQVTQFGKPVTLSCSQTLNHNVMYWYQQKSSQAPKLLFHYYDKDFNNEADTPDNFQSRRPNTSFCFLDIRSPGLGDTAMYLCATSRAPGSQETQYFGPGTRLLVL.

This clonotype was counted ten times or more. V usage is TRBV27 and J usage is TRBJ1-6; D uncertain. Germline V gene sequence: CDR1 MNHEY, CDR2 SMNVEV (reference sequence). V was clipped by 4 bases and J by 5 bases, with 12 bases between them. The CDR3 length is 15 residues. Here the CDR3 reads CASSSGGQDNSPLHF. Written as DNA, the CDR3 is TGTGCCAGCAGTTCCGGCGGGCAGGATAATTCACCCCTCCACTTT.

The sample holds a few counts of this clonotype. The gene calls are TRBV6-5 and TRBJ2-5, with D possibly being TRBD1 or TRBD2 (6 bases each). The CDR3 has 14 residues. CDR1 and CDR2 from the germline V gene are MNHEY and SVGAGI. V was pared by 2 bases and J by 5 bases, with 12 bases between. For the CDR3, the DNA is TGTGCCAGCAGTTACATTCGGGGGCACGAGACCCAGTACTTC. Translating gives CASSYIRGHETQYF.

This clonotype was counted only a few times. CDR3 residues: CASSLPWQATDTQYF. The DNA for the CDR3 is TGTGCCAGCAGCTTACCCTGGCAGGCCACAGATACGCAGTATTTT. The chain combines TRBV7-8 with TRBJ2-3; no clear D. V lost 2 bases, J lost 2 bases, and 11 bases lay in between. This CDR3 is built from 15 residues. CDR1 SGHVS and CDR2 FQNEAQ come from the germline V gene.

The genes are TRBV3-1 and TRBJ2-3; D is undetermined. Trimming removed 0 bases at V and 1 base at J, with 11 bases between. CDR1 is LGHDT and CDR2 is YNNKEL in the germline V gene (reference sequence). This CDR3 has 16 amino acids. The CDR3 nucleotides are TGTGCCAGCAGCCAAGATCGGGCCTGGGGCACAGATACGCAGTATTTT. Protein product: CASSQDRAWGTDTQYF.

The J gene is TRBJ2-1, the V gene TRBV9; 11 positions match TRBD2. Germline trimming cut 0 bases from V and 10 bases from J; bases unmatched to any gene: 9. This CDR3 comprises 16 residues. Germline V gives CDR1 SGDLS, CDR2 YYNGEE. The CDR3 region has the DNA TGTGCCAGCAGCGTAGAGGGGGAACTAGCGGGAGCCGAGCAGTTCTTC. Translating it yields CASSVEGELAGAEQFF. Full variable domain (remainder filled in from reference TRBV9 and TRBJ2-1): DSGVTQTPKHLITATGQRVTLRCSPRSGDLSVYWYQQSLDQGLQFLIQYYNGEERAKGNILERFSAQQFPDLHSELNLSSLELGDSALYFCASSVEGELAGAEQFFGPGTRLTVL.

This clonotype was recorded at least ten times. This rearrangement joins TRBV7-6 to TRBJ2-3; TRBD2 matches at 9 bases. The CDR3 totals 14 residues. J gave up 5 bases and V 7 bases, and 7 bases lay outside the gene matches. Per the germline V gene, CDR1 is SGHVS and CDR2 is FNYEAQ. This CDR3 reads CASTEKLAGDTQYF. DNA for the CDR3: TGTGCCAGCACCGAAAAACTAGCGGGAGATACGCAGTATTTT.

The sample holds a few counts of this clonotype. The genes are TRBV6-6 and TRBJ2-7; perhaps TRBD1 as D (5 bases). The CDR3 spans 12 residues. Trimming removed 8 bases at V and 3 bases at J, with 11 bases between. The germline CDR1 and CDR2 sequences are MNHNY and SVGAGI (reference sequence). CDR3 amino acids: CASQGPFYEQYF. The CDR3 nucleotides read TGTGCCAGCCAGGGCCCTTTCTACGAGCAGTACTTC.

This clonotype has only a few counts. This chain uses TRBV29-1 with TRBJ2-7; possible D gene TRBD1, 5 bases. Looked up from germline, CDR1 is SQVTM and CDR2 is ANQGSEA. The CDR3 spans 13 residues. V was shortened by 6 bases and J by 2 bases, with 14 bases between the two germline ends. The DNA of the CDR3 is TGCAGCGTCGAGACAGTCGATACCTACGAGCAGTACTTC. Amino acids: CSVETVDTYEQYF.

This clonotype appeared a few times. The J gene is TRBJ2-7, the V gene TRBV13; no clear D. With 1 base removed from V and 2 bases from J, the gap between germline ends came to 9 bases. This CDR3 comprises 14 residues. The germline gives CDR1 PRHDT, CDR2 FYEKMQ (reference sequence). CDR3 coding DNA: TGTGCCAGCAGCTTAGAGGCAGCAGCCTACGAGCAGTACTTC. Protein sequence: CASSLEAAAYEQYF.

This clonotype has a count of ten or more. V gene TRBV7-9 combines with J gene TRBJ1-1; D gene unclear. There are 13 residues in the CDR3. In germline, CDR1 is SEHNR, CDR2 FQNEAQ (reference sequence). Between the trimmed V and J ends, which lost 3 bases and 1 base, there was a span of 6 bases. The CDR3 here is CASSLAGNTEAFF. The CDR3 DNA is TGTGCCAGCAGCTTGGCCGGGAACACTGAAGCTTTCTTT.

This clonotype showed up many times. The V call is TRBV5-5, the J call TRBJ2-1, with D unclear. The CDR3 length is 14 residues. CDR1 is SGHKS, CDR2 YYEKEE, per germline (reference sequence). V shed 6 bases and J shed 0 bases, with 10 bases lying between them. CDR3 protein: CASKDRSSYNEQFF. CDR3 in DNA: TGTGCCAGCAAAGACCGCTCCTCCTACAATGAGCAGTTCTTC.

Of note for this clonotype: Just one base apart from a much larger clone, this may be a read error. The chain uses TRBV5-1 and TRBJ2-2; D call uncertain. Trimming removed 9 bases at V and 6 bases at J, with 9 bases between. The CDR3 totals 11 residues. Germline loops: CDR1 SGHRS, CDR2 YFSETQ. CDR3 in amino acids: CATTVAGELFF. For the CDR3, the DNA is TGCGCCACCACAGTGGCCGGGGAGCTGTTTTTT.

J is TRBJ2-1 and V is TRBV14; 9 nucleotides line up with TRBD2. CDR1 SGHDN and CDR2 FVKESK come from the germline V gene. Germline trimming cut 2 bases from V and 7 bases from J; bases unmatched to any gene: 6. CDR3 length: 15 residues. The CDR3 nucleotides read TGTGCCAGCAGCCAATCCGGGACTAGCCAAAATGAGCAGTTCTTC. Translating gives CASSQSGTSQNEQFF.

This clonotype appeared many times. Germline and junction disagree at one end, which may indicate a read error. CDR3 sequence: CASSQRGAGTRAYF. CDR3 coding DNA: TGCGCCAGCAGCCAAAGAGGGGCCGGGACTAGGGCTTACTTC. The J gene is TRBJ2-1, the V gene TRBV4-3; 8 bases align to TRBD2. The CDR3 runs to 14 residues. Germline CDR1 reads LGHNA; CDR2 reads YSLEER.

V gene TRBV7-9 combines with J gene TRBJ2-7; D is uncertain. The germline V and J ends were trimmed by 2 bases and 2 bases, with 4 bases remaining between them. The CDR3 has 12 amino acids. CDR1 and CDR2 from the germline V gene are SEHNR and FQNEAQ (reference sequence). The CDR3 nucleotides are TGTGCCAGCAGCTTATCGGCCTACGAGCAGTACTTC. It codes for CASSLSAYEQYF.

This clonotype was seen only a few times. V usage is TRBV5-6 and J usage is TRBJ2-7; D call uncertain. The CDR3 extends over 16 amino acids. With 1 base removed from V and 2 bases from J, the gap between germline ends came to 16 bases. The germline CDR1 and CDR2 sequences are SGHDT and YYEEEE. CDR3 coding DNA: TGTGCCAGCAGCTTGAGGGTTCGTAGCCTTACCTACGAGCAGTACTTC. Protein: CASSLRVRSLTYEQYF.

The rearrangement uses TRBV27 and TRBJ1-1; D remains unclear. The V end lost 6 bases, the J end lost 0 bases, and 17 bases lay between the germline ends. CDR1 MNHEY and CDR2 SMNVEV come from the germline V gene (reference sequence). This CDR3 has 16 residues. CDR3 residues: CASSPLSGSMNTEAFF. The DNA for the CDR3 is TGTGCCAGCAGCCCGTTGAGCGGGTCCATGAACACTGAAGCTTTCTTT.

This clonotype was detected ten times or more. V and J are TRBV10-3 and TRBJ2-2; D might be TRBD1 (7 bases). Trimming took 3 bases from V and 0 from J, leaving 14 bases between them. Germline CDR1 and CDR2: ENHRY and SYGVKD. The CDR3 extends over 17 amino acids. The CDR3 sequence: CAISDLTGEANTGELFF. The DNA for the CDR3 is TGTGCCATCAGTGACCTAACAGGGGAGGCGAACACCGGGGAGCTGTTTTTT.

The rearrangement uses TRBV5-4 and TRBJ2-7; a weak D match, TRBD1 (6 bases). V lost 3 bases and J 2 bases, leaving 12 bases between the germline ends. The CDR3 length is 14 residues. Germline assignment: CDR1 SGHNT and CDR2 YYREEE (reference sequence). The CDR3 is CASSYRTVPYEQYF. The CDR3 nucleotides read TGTGCCAGCAGCTACCGGACAGTCCCCTACGAGCAGTACTTC.

The CDR3 DNA follows: TGTGCCAGCAACAACAGGGGGCTGGATGCCCTTGACACTGAAGCTTTCTTT. Translation: CASNNRGLDALDTEAFF. The V and J genes are TRBV28 and TRBJ1-1; TRBD1 aligns across 9 bases. This CDR3 contains 17 residues. V gave up 7 bases and J gave up 3 bases; unmatched junction bases: 15. Germline V gene data show CDR1 as MDHEN and CDR2 as SYDVKM.